The text below deals with one TCR beta chain. The sample belongs to a study of blood T cell repertoires in COVID-19. Profiling relied on immunoSEQ multiplex PCR, and the TCRdb table lists in-frame clones only, not all of them. Here the sample spans about 180,000 clones, approximately 88% being singletons. The CDR3 is 19 amino acids. J was trimmed by 0 bases and V by 3 bases; bases with no gene match: 8. Germline CDR1 reads MRHNA; CDR2 reads SNTAGT. Material: peripheral blood. The rearrangement links TRBV6-4 to TRBJ2-1, with TRBD2 identical over 13 bases. The sequence was collected from a young woman with acute or convalescent COVID-19. This CDR3 reads CASSETSGRWFGSYNEQFF. DNA of the CDR3: TGTGCCAGCAGTGAGACTAGCGGGAGGTGGTTTGGCTCCTACAATGAGCAGTTCTTC.